Each of the 20 T cell receptor beta chains below was sequenced from the same sample in a study of cytomegalovirus exposure and HLA in healthy donors. Assay: immunoSEQ multiplex PCR; the TCRdb copy retains only in-frame clones and omits some. The table lists 100,000 to 150,000 clones, roughly nine tenths of them singletons, with approximately 1.1% in the top ten. Sample: PBMCs. The receptors originated from a woman between 18 and 30 years old in good health and CMV-seronegative.

The chain uses TRBV6-5 and TRBJ1-2, with 9 positions matching TRBD1. The trim removed 8 bases at V and 5 bases at J, leaving 6 bases unmatched. This CDR3 comprises 13 residues. The germline V gene encodes CDR1 MNHEY and CDR2 SVGAGI. CDR3 in DNA: TGTGCCAGCGGGGGGACAGGGAGTTATGGCTACACCTTC. Its translation: CASGGTGSYGYTF.

The chain carries TRBV11-2 and TRBJ2-1, with D perhaps TRBD1 (5 bases). This CDR3 has 13 amino acids. V was shortened by 4 bases and J by 8 bases, with 12 bases between the two germline ends. Germline loops: CDR1 SGHAT, CDR2 FQNNGV. CDR3 in amino acids: CASSSSPRDEQFF. As DNA, the CDR3 is TGTGCCAGCAGCTCCTCCCCCAGGGATGAGCAGTTCTTC.

The V call is TRBV28, the J call TRBJ2-7; maybe TRBD1 (6 bases). The CDR3 is 17 residues long. Germline CDR1 is MDHEN and CDR2 is SYDVKM. Trimming took 4 bases from V and 0 from J, leaving 19 bases between them. CDR3 in amino acids: CASSYRHLRDNSYEQYF. CDR3 DNA sequence: TGTGCCAGCAGTTACCGCCACCTTCGGGACAACTCCTACGAGCAGTACTTC.

The chain couples TRBV2 to TRBJ2-7; 10 nucleotides align to TRBD1. Unmatched junction bases numbered 8, after V lost 7 bases and J lost 2 bases. The V gene's germline CDR1 is SNHLY and CDR2 FYNNEI. CDR3 length: 15 residues. CDR3 DNA sequence: TGTGCCAGCACCATCGACAGGGGGCTACCCTACGAGCAGTACTTC. Encoded protein: CASTIDRGLPYEQYF.

The V call is TRBV30, the J call TRBJ1-5, with 7 bases identical to TRBD1. Per the germline V gene, CDR1 is GTSNPN and CDR2 is SVGIG (reference sequence). Trimming took 0 bases from V and 10 from J; bases not matched to a gene: 6. This CDR3 contains 13 residues. In DNA form, the CDR3 reads TGTGCCTGGAGTGTATCGAAGGGGGCCCCCCAGCATTTT. It specifies CAWSVSKGAPQHF. Drawing the rest from reference TRBV30 and TRBJ1-5, the complete variable domain is SQTIHQWPATLVQPVGSPLSLECTVEGTSNPNLYWYRQAAGRGLQLLFYSVGIGQISSEVPQNLSASRPQDRQFILSSKKLLLSDSGFYLCAWSVSKGAPQHFGDGTRLSIL.

V gene TRBV2 combines with J gene TRBJ1-2; 9 bases are shared with TRBD1. V shed 0 bases and J 2 bases; nucleotides not matched to a gene: 10. The length of the CDR3 is 18 residues. Germline V gives CDR1 SNHLY, CDR2 FYNNEI. The CDR3 sequence: CASSEALGQGPPNYGYTF. For the CDR3, the DNA is TGTGCCAGCAGTGAAGCGCTGGGACAGGGTCCCCCCAACTATGGCTACACCTTC.

The chain combines TRBV14 with TRBJ1-2; 7 bases align to TRBD1. There are 14 residues in the CDR3. V lost 2 bases to trimming and J lost 3 bases; unmatched junction nucleotides: 3. Germline lookup yields CDR1 SGHDN and CDR2 FVKESK. CDR3 in DNA: TGTGCCAGCAGCCAACAGGGGGTTTACTATGGCTACACCTTC. This gives the protein CASSQQGVYYGYTF.

This chain connects TRBV30 to TRBJ2-7; D is unclear. CDR3 length: 11 amino acids. V was shortened by 8 bases and J by 0 bases, with 8 bases between the two germline ends. Germline CDR1 GTSNPN, CDR2 SVGIG (reference sequence). This chain's CDR3 is CAAGYSYEQYF. CDR3 nucleotides: TGTGCCGCAGGATACTCCTACGAGCAGTACTTC.

V usage is TRBV10-3 and J usage is TRBJ1-1, with D maybe TRBD1 (5 bases). The germline V gene encodes CDR1 ENHRY and CDR2 SYGVKD. CDR3 size: 14 residues. Trimming stripped 10 bases from V and 3 bases from J, with 18 bases between. CDR3 nucleotide sequence: TGTGCCAACAAACCGCAGGGTAGGGACACTGAAGCTTTCTTT. Translation: CANKPQGRDTEAFF.

The table lists this clone with a count of one. The rearrangement joins TRBV19 to TRBJ2-6; D not resolved. Per the germline V gene, CDR1 is LNHDA and CDR2 is SQIVND (reference sequence). This CDR3 spans 15 amino acids. The V gene lost 5 bases and the J gene lost 0 bases, with 8 bases spanning the gap. DNA for the CDR3: TGTGCCAGTAGTCAAAGCTTCTCTGGGGCCAACGTCCTGACTTTC. It codes for CASSQSFSGANVLTF.

This sequence joins TRBV6-5 and TRBJ1-1; tentatively, D is TRBD1 (6 bases). CDR1 and CDR2 (germline): MNHEY, SVGAGI. The CDR3 consists of 14 residues. Trimming removed 5 bases at V and 1 base at J, with 11 bases between. The CDR3 protein is CASSDDRRNTEAFF. The DNA for the CDR3 is TGTGCCAGCAGTGACGACAGGCGGAACACTGAAGCTTTCTTT.

This clone was recorded once. V is TRBV7-9 and J is TRBJ2-3; 7 positions match TRBD1. This CDR3 region has 15 residues. The V segment lost 7 bases and the J segment 1 base; nucleotides outside the gene matches: 8. Germline V CDR1 and CDR2: SEHNR, FQNEAQ (reference sequence). The chain's CDR3 is CASTLTGTGTDTQYF. DNA of the CDR3: TGTGCCAGCACCTTGACAGGGACGGGCACAGATACGCAGTATTTT.

J is TRBJ2-5 and V is TRBV27; perhaps TRBD1 as D (5 bases). The germline CDR1 and CDR2 sequences are MNHEY and SMNVEV (reference sequence). The CDR3 contains 14 residues. With 5 bases removed from V and 2 bases from J, the gap between germline ends came to 12 bases. CDR3 in amino acids: CASSPSTEQETQYF. For the CDR3, the DNA is TGTGCCAGCAGTCCATCGACAGAGCAAGAGACCCAGTACTTC.

J is TRBJ2-1 and V is TRBV29-1; 7 nucleotides line up with TRBD2. Germline CDR1 reads SQVTM; CDR2 reads ANQGSEA. This CDR3 comprises 13 residues. V trimming: 6 bases; J trimming: 9 bases; junction bases outside the gene matches: 11. In nucleotides, the CDR3 is TGCAGCGTCCTAAGCGGGACCAGTAGTGAGCAGTTCTTC. Translated, it gives CSVLSGTSSEQFF.

CDR3 amino acids: CASSLSGLQETQYF. In nucleotides, the CDR3 is TGTGCCAGCAGCCTGTCGGGACTGCAAGAGACCCAGTACTTC. This chain uses TRBV7-2 with TRBJ2-5, with D maybe TRBD2 (6 bases). Germline assignment: CDR1 SGHTA and CDR2 FQGNSA. This CDR3 region has 14 residues. The V end lost 5 bases, the J end lost 2 bases, and 12 bases lay between the germline ends.

This sequence joins TRBV27 and TRBJ1-4, with no clear D. The CDR3 loop spans 13 amino acids. Germline lookup yields CDR1 MNHEY and CDR2 SMNVEV (reference sequence). V dropped 10 bases and J dropped 2 bases, with 11 bases sitting between them. CDR3 region: CATSQRTNEKLFF. For the CDR3, the DNA is TGTGCCACCTCCCAGAGGACTAATGAAAAACTGTTTTTT.

The chain carries TRBV2 and TRBJ2-6; D perhaps matches TRBD1 (6 bases). The germline CDR1 and CDR2 sequences are SNHLY and FYNNEI. The germline V and J ends were trimmed by 7 bases and 0 bases, with 10 bases remaining between them. CDR3 length equals 15 residues. CDR3 nucleotides: TGTGCCAGCAATAACAGGGACTCTGGGGCCAACGTCCTGACTTTC. Its translation: CASNNRDSGANVLTF.

This chain joins TRBV4-2 and TRBJ2-1; TRBD2 agrees at 8 bases. The ends lost 4 bases at V and 7 bases at J; junction bases unmatched: 9. Germline V gives CDR1 LGHNA, CDR2 YNFKEQ. This CDR3 is built from 15 residues. In DNA form, the CDR3 reads TGTGCCAGCAGCCGCGTCGGGGGGGCTATAAATGAGCAGTTCTTC. It encodes CASSRVGGAINEQFF.

V is TRBV2 and J is TRBJ1-4, with 7 bases fitting TRBD1. The CDR3 covers 14 residues. Germline trimming cut 8 bases from V and 5 bases from J; bases unmatched to any gene: 8. Germline loops: CDR1 SNHLY, CDR2 FYNNEI. The CDR3 protein is CASVTGTANEKLFF. CDR3 sequence (DNA): TGTGCCAGCGTAACCGGGACAGCGAATGAAAAACTGTTTTTT.

V gene TRBV9 combines with J gene TRBJ2-7, with TRBD1 matching over 7 bases. Per the germline V gene, CDR1 is SGDLS and CDR2 is YYNGEE. This CDR3 has 16 amino acids. V was pared by 4 bases and J by 0 bases, with 10 bases of the junction left unmatched. The chain's CDR3 is CASSPNRGPISYEQYF. In nucleotides, the CDR3 is TGTGCCAGCAGCCCGAACAGGGGCCCGATCTCCTACGAGCAGTACTTC. Variable domain in full (rest from reference TRBV9 and TRBJ2-7): DSGVTQTPKHLITATGQRVTLRCSPRSGDLSVYWYQQSLDQGLQFLIQYYNGEERAKGNILERFSAQQFPDLHSELNLSSLELGDSALYFCASSPNRGPISYEQYFGPGTRLTVT.